These 21 T cell receptor beta chains were sequenced from one sample in a study of Ad26.COV2.S vaccination and SARS-CoV-2 variants. Specified treatment: some 20 received Ad26.COV2.S at low or high dose, single or two shots; about 5 received placebo; per-sample allocation not given. The investigators took samples on day 63 after the first vaccine or placebo injection. Profiled with immunoSEQ multiplex PCR; TCRdb holds only in-frame clones, not every one. The table has more than 300,000 clones, 85% to 90% seen once; the top ten hold more than 1.5%. The source was peripheral blood, collected in a trial of Ad26.COV2.S vaccine versus placebo. The receptor source for this set is a person between 18 and 65 years old who received the Ad26.COV2.S COVID-19 vaccine or a placebo.

This clone was recorded a few times. The rearrangement uses TRBV3-1 (or the pseudogene TRBV3-2) and TRBJ2-3, with 7 bases identical to TRBD2. CDR3 size: 13 residues. The germline V gene encodes CDR1 LGHDT and CDR2 YNNKEL (reference sequence). V lost 5 bases, J lost 8 bases, and 7 bases stayed unmatched. The CDR3 nucleotides read TGTGCCAGCAGCTCCGGGGGGACCCCTACGCAGTATTTT. Its translation is CASSSGGTPTQYF.

The chain combines TRBV6-6 with TRBJ1-5; D is uncertain. Trimming cost V 6 bases and J 0 bases, with 12 bases left between them. The CDR3 has 15 residues. The germline V gene encodes CDR1 MNHNY and CDR2 SVGAGI (reference sequence). Here the CDR3 reads CASSPHGGSNQPQHF. The DNA of the CDR3 is TGTGCCAGCAGCCCCCACGGCGGTAGCAATCAGCCCCAGCATTTT.

The chain recombines TRBV18 with TRBJ1-2; 11 bases agree with TRBD1. The CDR3 is 14 residues long. J gave up 5 bases and V 3 bases, and 2 bases lay outside the gene matches. Germline V gene sequence: CDR1 KGHSH, CDR2 LQKENI. The CDR3 sequence is CASSPGQGAYGYTF. CDR3 in DNA: TGTGCCAGCTCACCTGGACAGGGGGCTTATGGCTACACCTTC.

V gene TRBV19 combines with J gene TRBJ2-7; TRBD1 matches 9 bases. CDR3 length equals 16 residues. Per germline, CDR1 LNHDA and CDR2 SQIVND (reference sequence). J lost 0 bases, V lost 6 bases, and 9 bases had no gene match. CDR3 loop: CASRNTGGPTSYEQYF. CDR3 nucleotide sequence: TGTGCCAGTAGAAACACAGGGGGCCCGACCTCCTACGAGCAGTACTTC.

As for this clone: Its ends do not fully match the called genes, so a read error is possible. V gene TRBV18 combines with J gene TRBJ2-1; 12 bases fit TRBD2. The CDR3 is made up of 17 amino acids. Per the germline V gene, CDR1 is KGHSH and CDR2 is LQKENI. The CDR3 region is CASSPPPAGASGGAQIF. CDR3 DNA: TGTGCCAGCTCACCACCTCCGGCAGGGGCTAGCGGGGGGGCCCAAATCTTC.

V and J are TRBV6-5 and TRBJ1-2; D is possibly TRBD1 (6 bases). The length of the CDR3 is 11 residues. Germline CDR1 is MNHEY and CDR2 is SVGAGI. The V and J ends lost 8 bases and 4 bases respectively, with 8 bases between them. The CDR3 DNA follows: TGTGCCAGCGGGGACACCTATGGCTACACCTTC. Its translation: CASGDTYGYTF.

J is TRBJ1-4 and V is TRBV10-3; D remains unclear. There are 13 residues in the CDR3. Trimming removed 0 bases from V and 7 bases from J, with 6 bases in between. Germline loops: CDR1 ENHRY, CDR2 SYGVKD. The CDR3 DNA follows: TGTGCCATCAGTGAGTCGGCTACTGAAAAACTGTTTTTT. Its translation is CAISESATEKLFF.

V usage is TRBV5-8 and J usage is TRBJ2-2, with a tentative D call TRBD2 (6 bases). V dropped 4 bases and J dropped 1 base, with 17 bases sitting between them. CDR1 and CDR2 from the germline V gene are SGHTS and YDEGEE. CDR3 length equals 17 residues. The CDR3 bases are TGTGCCAGCAGCCCGGAGGGCAGACACCTGAACACCGGGGAGCTGTTTTTT. Amino acid sequence: CASSPEGRHLNTGELFF.

The table lists this clone with a few counts. The rearrangement links TRBV5-1 to TRBJ1-2, with TRBD1 as a possible D gene (5 bases). The length of the CDR3 is 13 residues. V lost 0 bases to trimming and J lost 8 bases, with 11 bases between them. Per germline, CDR1 SGHRS and CDR2 YFSETQ. CDR3 bases: TGCGCCAGCAGCTTGGTTCAGGGCCAAGGCTACACCTTC. This codes for CASSLVQGQGYTF.

The CDR3 spells CASSERGSYNSPLHF. The CDR3 nucleotides are TGTGCCAGCAGTGAAAGGGGTAGTTATAATTCACCCCTCCACTTT. This chain connects TRBV6-4 to TRBJ1-6; the D gene is possibly TRBD1 (5 bases). CDR3 length: 15 amino acids. Per the germline V gene, CDR1 is MRHNA and CDR2 is SNTAGT. Between the trimmed V and J ends, which lost 3 bases and 4 bases, there was a span of 10 bases.

The chain is built from TRBV18 and TRBJ2-5; the D is unclear. Germline loops: CDR1 KGHSH, CDR2 LQKENI. CDR3 length equals 12 residues. V dropped 6 bases and J dropped 5 bases, with 10 bases sitting between them. Here the CDR3 DNA reads TGTGCCAGCTCTCCGACGACTGAGACCCAGTACTTC. Its protein product is CASSPTTETQYF.

This clone has just one count. This rearrangement joins TRBV14 to TRBJ1-6; D ambiguous. With 3 bases removed from V and 13 bases from J, the gap between germline ends came to 10 bases. The CDR3 sequence is 12 residues long. CDR1 SGHDN and CDR2 FVKESK come from the germline V gene. The CDR3 nucleotides are TGTGCCAGCAGCCACCCTGCGAGTCCCCTCCACTTT. This gives the protein CASSHPASPLHF.

The genes are TRBV7-2 and TRBJ2-2; D gene ambiguous. From germline, CDR1 is SGHTA and CDR2 FQGNSA. The length of the CDR3 is 15 residues. V lost 3 bases and J 4 bases, leaving 12 bases between the germline ends. The CDR3 region has the DNA TGTGCCAGCAGCTTTGGGTGGCCCGGCACCGGGGAGCTGTTTTTT. Translated: CASSFGWPGTGELFF. The variable domain in full, with the rest retrieved from reference TRBV7-2 and TRBJ2-2, is GAGVSQSPSNKVTEKGKDVELRCDPISGHTALYWYRQSLGQGLEFLIYFQGNSAPDKSGLPSDRFSAERTGGSVSTLTIQRTQQEDSAVYLCASSFGWPGTGELFFGEGSRLTVL.

The CDR3 bases are TGTGCCAGCAGCCGCCCTAGCGGGGGGGCCAAGACAGATACGCAGTATTTT. As protein: CASSRPSGGAKTDTQYF. V gene TRBV3-1 (or the pseudogene TRBV3-2) combines with J gene TRBJ2-3, with 12 positions matching TRBD2. Germline values: CDR1 LGHDT, CDR2 YNNKEL (reference sequence). After removal of 4 bases from V and 3 bases from J, the junction contained 8 bases not matched to a gene. The CDR3 is 17 amino acids.

This CDR3 is CASSPPGGGGYGYTF. The CDR3 DNA reads TGTGCCAGCAGCCCCCCAGGGGGCGGTGGCTATGGCTACACCTTC. V and J are TRBV7-9 and TRBJ1-2; 8 bases agree with TRBD1. Germline values: CDR1 SEHNR, CDR2 FQNEAQ (reference sequence). V shed 5 bases and J 4 bases; nucleotides not matched to a gene: 9. CDR3 size: 15 residues.

V is TRBV10-3 and J is TRBJ1-5; D is unclear. Germline-derived CDR1 and CDR2 are ENHRY and SYGVKD. The CDR3 has 14 amino acids. V lost 3 bases, J lost 4 bases, and 10 bases lay in between. CDR3 DNA: TGTGCCATCAGTGAAGGACGGGGAAATCAGCCCCAGCATTTT. Translated: CAISEGRGNQPQHF.

This chain joins TRBV12-2 and TRBJ2-2; the listed D gene, TRBD2, was not tested against the DNA. TRBV12-2 is reported as a pseudogene. The CDR3 spans 19 residues. CDR3 in DNA: TGTGCAAGTCGCTGCCGGGGACTAGCGGGGGCCTCGACCACCGGGGAGCTGTTTTTT. Translated: CASRCRGLAGASTTGELFF.

The rearrangement links TRBV7-9 to TRBJ1-1; 8 bases align to TRBD1. Germline V gene data show CDR1 as SEHNR and CDR2 as FQNEAQ (reference sequence). This CDR3 spans 16 amino acids. With 5 bases clipped from V and 8 bases from J, the junction kept 16 bases outside the gene matches. In DNA form, the CDR3 reads TGTGCCAGCAGCCGTTGGCAAGGTCAGGGGGCGTCGGAAGCTTTCTTT. This sequence encodes CASSRWQGQGASEAFF.

The genes are TRBV7-2 and TRBJ1-2; perhaps TRBD1 as D (5 bases). In germline, CDR1 is SGHTA, CDR2 FQGNSA. This CDR3 is built from 14 residues. V was cut by 5 bases and J by 7 bases, with 17 bases left in between. CDR3 bases: TGTGCCAGCAGCACTGACAGAACCTTTCGTGGCTACACCTTC. Translation: CASSTDRTFRGYTF.

The V and J genes are TRBV30 and TRBJ2-1; TRBD1 aligns across 7 bases. The CDR3 has 15 residues. J gave up 2 bases and V 0 bases, and 4 bases lay outside the gene matches. Germline lookup yields CDR1 GTSNPN and CDR2 SVGIG (reference sequence). The CDR3 DNA reads TGTGCCTGGAGTGTCGGTCAGGGGGCCTACAATGAGCAGTTCTTC. Its translation is CAWSVGQGAYNEQFF.

The chain employs TRBV6-6 and TRBJ1-2; D call uncertain. In germline, CDR1 is MNHNY, CDR2 SVGAGI (reference sequence). This CDR3 region has 14 residues. The ends were cut back, 2 bases at V and 4 bases at J, with 11 bases in the middle. This CDR3 is CASSYPLRAYGYTF. The CDR3, as DNA: TGTGCCAGCAGTTACCCTCTTAGGGCCTATGGCTACACCTTC.